The text below deals with one T cell receptor beta chain. The data were produced by immunoSEQ multiplex PCR, yet TCRdb's version contains in-frame clones alone and is incomplete. Counted here are roughly 250,000 clones, more than 70% occurring once; the ten biggest clones make up around 1.3%. This CDR3 contains 18 residues. Germline V gives CDR1 KGHDR, CDR2 SFDVKD. V lost 4 bases, J lost 3 bases, and 6 bases stayed unmatched. This entry belongs to a study of blood T cell repertoires in COVID-19. The sequence was collected from a woman in her forties with acute COVID-19. The sample was PBMCs or T cells enriched from blood (not recorded which). The chain uses TRBV24-1 and TRBJ2-3; 16 bases agree with TRBD2. Here the CDR3 reads CATSDRGLAGGHTDTQYF. In DNA, the CDR3 is TGTGCCACCAGTGACCGGGGACTAGCGGGAGGGCATACAGATACGCAGTATTTT.